The 5 T cell receptor beta chains listed next were all sequenced from one sample in a study of regulatory T cells in long-lasting Graves disease. Specified time point: newly diagnosed GD, antithyroid drugs for less than 3 months. The TCR library was prepared using RNA isolated from PBMCs. CDR3 regions were amplified by Arm-PCR using iRepertoire HTBI primers to build TCR beta libraries. Using its own MiXCR run on the multiplex PCR reads, TCRdb lists one record per CDR3 protein. The data hold 370,000 or so distinct CDR3 sequences, with around 15% observed a single time. The data also belong to a second study, concerning T cells in Graves' hyperthyroidism and ophthalmopathy.

This specimen consisted of peripheral blood mononuclear cells (PBMCs), obtained at new diagnosis, from a patient treated with antithyroid drugs. All receptors derive from a woman under 30 with Graves disease.

The chain employs TRBV7-3 and TRBJ2-1, with TRBD2 identical over 7 bases. There are 14 residues in the CDR3. V lost 5 bases to trimming and J lost 6 bases; unmatched junction nucleotides: 7. Per the germline V gene, CDR1 is SGHTA and CDR2 is FQGTGA. The CDR3 protein is CASSTNGGVNEQFF. DNA of the CDR3: TGTGCCAGCAGCACTAATGGGGGGGTCAATGAGCAGTTCTTC. The full variable domain, its missing parts supplied by reference TRBV7-3 and TRBJ2-1, is GAGVSQTPSNKVTEKGKYVELRCDPISGHTALYWYRQSLGQGPEFLIYFQGTGAADDSGLPNDRFFAVRPEGSVSTLKIQRTERGDSAVYLCASSTNGGVNEQFFGPGTRLTVL.

This clonotype has just a few counts. The chain links TRBV9 to TRBJ1-3; D unresolved. Between the trimmed V and J ends, which lost 0 bases and 0 bases, there was a span of 7 bases. The germline V gene encodes CDR1 SGDLS and CDR2 YYNGEE. The CDR3 covers 15 residues. The CDR3 is CASSVGVDSGNTIYF. The CDR3 coding sequence is TGTGCCAGCAGCGTAGGGGTAGACTCTGGAAACACCATATATTTT. Together with reference TRBV9 and TRBJ1-3, the CDR3 gives the full variable domain: DSGVTQTPKHLITATGQRVTLRCSPRSGDLSVYWYQQSLDQGLQFLIQYYNGEERAKGNILERFSAQQFPDLHSELNLSSLELGDSALYFCASSVGVDSGNTIYFGEGSWLTVV.

This clonotype was observed many times. The chain is built from TRBV20-1 and TRBJ1-2; 12 bases fit TRBD1. CDR1 DFQATT and CDR2 SNEGSKA come from the germline V gene (reference sequence). There are 17 residues in the CDR3. The V segment lost 6 bases and the J segment 1 base; nucleotides outside the gene matches: 12. The CDR3 nucleotides are TGCAGTGCCCCCTACTCCGGGACAGGGGGCAGTAACTATGGCTACACCTTC. Amino acid sequence: CSAPYSGTGGSNYGYTF.

In its sample, this clonotype was seen a few times. A single base separates this from a much larger clone, so it may be a read error. The chain combines TRBV2 with TRBJ2-2, with D perhaps matching TRBD2 (5 bases). CDR1 SNHLY and CDR2 FYNNEI come from the germline V gene. The CDR3 runs to 14 residues. This CDR3 is CASSGSRNTGEPFF. CDR3 nucleotides: TGTGCCAGCAGTGGAAGCAGAAACACCGGGGAGCCGTTTTTT.

The table lists this clonotype with many counts. The chain links TRBV5-6 to TRBJ2-7, with a weak D call TRBD2 (6 bases). V lost 5 bases to trimming and J lost 6 bases, with 27 bases between them. The CDR3 sequence is 17 residues long. Germline-derived CDR1 and CDR2 are SGHDT and YYEEEE. The CDR3 DNA is TGTGCCAGCAGTTCCGGTTGGCTAGCGCAAGTTATTGGCGAGCAGTACTTC. As protein: CASSSGWLAQVIGEQYF.